Here is one TCR beta chain with its context. Antigen specificity is unknown. The sample comes from a study of OX40 agonist ivuxolimab in advanced cancers. For the study at large: Each dose-escalation patient presented with hepatocellular carcinoma, melanoma, renal cell or head and neck cancer. Cohort: about 82% men, mean age around 61, aged about 23 to 79. General study findings and limits: At 0.1 to 3.0 mg/kg and by week 6, clonal expansion occurred in CD4+ and CD8+ blood T cells. Average numbers of expanded clones were greater in CD8+ T cells than in CD4+.

This CDR3 has 14 amino acids. V gave up 5 bases and J gave up 4 bases, with 15 bases separating them. Germline V gene sequence: CDR1 MNHEY, CDR2 SVGAGI. Clones were read by immunoSEQ multiplex PCR, and TCRdb kept only the in-frame ones, dropping some. The sample carries approximately 120,000 clones, around 93% recorded once. The chain combines TRBV6-5 with TRBJ2-7, with D tentatively TRBD1 (6 bases). This clonotype was sampled from an adult with an advanced solid tumor such as melanoma, head and neck, liver or kidney cancer. The sample consisted of CD4+ or CD8+ T cells sorted from blood, taken in a trial of the OX40 agonist ivuxolimab. The CDR3: CASSRLGQWYEQYF. The CDR3 bases are TGTGCCAGCAGTAGGTTAGGACAGTGGTACGAGCAGTACTTC.